These 22 T cell receptor beta chains were sequenced from one sample in a study of OX40 agonist ivuxolimab in advanced cancers. Libraries were prepared by immunoSEQ multiplex PCR; TCRdb keeps only in-frame clonotypes and omits some of them. The table shows around 50,000 clones, with over 80% occurring only once. The source material was CD4+ or CD8+ T cells sorted from blood, sampled in a trial of the OX40 agonist ivuxolimab. Receptors originate from an adult with an advanced solid tumor such as melanoma, head and neck, liver or kidney cancer.

This chain connects TRBV6-5 to TRBJ2-2, with D uncertain. V lost 7 bases to trimming and J lost 9 bases, with 12 bases between them. CDR1 and CDR2 from the germline V gene are MNHEY and SVGAGI. This CDR3 has 12 amino acids. CDR3 region: CASTSPFRELFF. CDR3 bases: TGTGCCAGCACGTCGCCGTTCCGGGAGCTGTTTTTT.

This chain links TRBV7-3 with TRBJ1-1, with 9 bases aligning to TRBD1. The V segment lost 3 bases and the J segment 4 bases; nucleotides outside the gene matches: 0. This CDR3 is 13 amino acids long. The germline CDR1 and CDR2 sequences are SGHTA and FQGTGA. CDR3 nucleotide sequence: TGTGCCAGCAGCTTGACAGGGGGCACTGAAGCTTTCTTT. Its protein product is CASSLTGGTEAFF.

The V and J genes are TRBV29-1 and TRBJ1-1; D remains ambiguous. Germline V gene data show CDR1 as SQVTM and CDR2 as ANQGSEA. The CDR3 sequence is 15 residues long. The germline V and J ends were trimmed by 6 bases and 2 bases, with 19 bases remaining between them. The CDR3 DNA reads TGCAGCGTAAAAGAAATGGTATATCTTAACACTGAAGCTTTCTTT. Translation gives CSVKEMVYLNTEAFF.

The chain links TRBV6-6 to TRBJ2-3; D might be TRBD2 (6 bases). CDR1 is MNHNY, CDR2 SVGAGI, per germline (reference sequence). V was trimmed by 11 bases and J by 3 bases, leaving 18 bases between them. The CDR3 runs to 14 residues. The CDR3 DNA sequence: TGTGCCGTCTGTCGGGAGTTCGAAACAGATACGCAGTATTTT. This encodes CAVCREFETDTQYF.

The CDR3 DNA follows: TGCGCCAGCAGACGGCAAGCGGGAGGGACCACAGATACGCAGTATTTT. It is translated as CASRRQAGGTTDTQYF. V gene TRBV5-1 combines with J gene TRBJ2-3; TRBD2 matches 10 bases. Germline values: CDR1 SGHRS, CDR2 YFSETQ. With V trimmed by 5 bases and J by 2 bases, 8 bases remained unmatched. CDR3 length: 16 residues.

The V and J genes are TRBV28 and TRBJ2-5; D might be TRBD2 (5 bases). Germline lookup yields CDR1 MDHEN and CDR2 SYDVKM. V was cut by 8 bases and J by 5 bases, with 12 bases left in between. CDR3 length equals 12 residues. The CDR3 sequence: CASLTPGETQYF. In DNA, the CDR3 is TGTGCCAGCTTAACCCCGGGGGAGACCCAGTACTTC.

V gene TRBV14 combines with J gene TRBJ1-1; D gene unclear. V lost 1 base, J lost 0 bases, and 3 bases lay in between. The V gene's germline CDR1 is SGHDN and CDR2 FVKESK. The CDR3 runs 13 residues. The CDR3 here is CASSQGMNTEAFF. CDR3 nucleotides: TGTGCCAGCAGCCAAGGGATGAACACTGAAGCTTTCTTT.

The chain employs TRBV30 and TRBJ2-1, with 8 bases identical to TRBD2. The CDR3 has 17 residues. V shed 2 bases and J 1 base; nucleotides not matched to a gene: 10. Per the germline V gene, CDR1 is GTSNPN and CDR2 is SVGIG (reference sequence). The CDR3: CAWSFPPSGLSYNEQFF. DNA for the CDR3: TGTGCCTGGAGTTTCCCCCCTAGCGGGTTGTCCTACAATGAGCAGTTCTTC.

The V call is TRBV30, the J call TRBJ2-1; TRBD1 matches at 7 bases. The CDR3 covers 15 residues. Trimming at V came to 4 bases and at J to 4 bases, leaving 10 bases not matched to a gene. Looked up from germline, CDR1 is GTSNPN and CDR2 is SVGIG (reference sequence). CDR3 bases: TGTGCCTGGATAGAGGCAGGGGGTTTTTACAATGAGCAGTTCTTC. Amino acid sequence: CAWIEAGGFYNEQFF.

V is TRBV6-1 and J is TRBJ1-3; D ambiguous. V dropped 7 bases and J dropped 0 bases, with 7 bases sitting between them. The CDR3 consists of 13 residues. The germline V gene encodes CDR1 MNHNS and CDR2 SASEGT. The chain's CDR3 is CASTLFSGNTIYF. Here the CDR3 DNA reads TGTGCCAGCACCCTCTTCTCTGGAAACACCATATATTTT.

J is TRBJ2-7 and V is TRBV7-2, with TRBD2 matching over 9 bases. CDR3 length: 16 residues. Germline V CDR1 and CDR2: SGHTA, FQGNSA. The junction had 9 bases not matched to a gene; V was cut back by 2 bases and J by 4 bases. The DNA of the CDR3 is TGTGCCAGCAGCTTACAGTTAGCGGGAGTGGGGTACGAGCAGTACTTC. Its protein is CASSLQLAGVGYEQYF.

This chain connects TRBV30 to TRBJ2-3, with a weak D call TRBD2 (6 bases). Trimming pared 0 bases from V and 4 bases from J, leaving 8 bases between. The length of the CDR3 is 13 residues. CDR1 GTSNPN and CDR2 SVGIG come from the germline V gene (reference sequence). The CDR3 DNA sequence: TGTGCCTGGAGTGTAGCGGGCCCAGATACGCAGTATTTT. It specifies CAWSVAGPDTQYF.

The chain employs TRBV29-1 and TRBJ2-5, with D possibly being TRBD1 (5 bases). Trimming removed 1 base at V and 5 bases at J, with 14 bases between. Germline V gives CDR1 SQVTM, CDR2 ANQGSEA. CDR3 length: 14 amino acids. CDR3 residues: CSVEAGMGLETQYF. CDR3 DNA sequence: TGCAGCGTTGAAGCAGGGATGGGATTGGAGACCCAGTACTTC. Full variable domain (rest looked up from reference TRBV29-1 and TRBJ2-5): SAVISQKPSRDICQRGTSLTIQCQVDSQVTMMFWYRQQPGQSLTLIATANQGSEATYESGFVIDKFPISRPNLTFSTLTVSNMSPEDSSIYLCSVEAGMGLETQYFGPGTRLLVL.

The chain has TRBV6-6 and TRBJ1-1; D unresolved. The CDR3 is 13 residues long. Germline V gene lookup returns CDR1 MNHNY and CDR2 SVGAGI (reference sequence). The V end was cut by 0 bases, the J end by 1 base, with 3 bases between. The DNA of the CDR3 is TGTGCCAGCAGTTACTCAAGGAACACTGAAGCTTTCTTT. This sequence encodes CASSYSRNTEAFF.

The rearrangement links TRBV11-3 to TRBJ2-1, with a weak D call TRBD2 (5 bases). The CDR3 contains 15 residues. V was cut by 1 base and J by 3 bases, with 10 bases left in between. CDR1 is SGHNT, CDR2 YENEEA, per germline. CDR3 bases: TGTGCCAGCAGCTTAGGTACTGGACTCTACAATGAGCAGTTCTTC. Translating gives CASSLGTGLYNEQFF.

The V gene is TRBV19, the J gene TRBJ2-2; no firm D call. Germline V gives CDR1 LNHDA, CDR2 SQIVND (reference sequence). This CDR3 spans 14 amino acids. Trimming cost V 6 bases and J 0 bases, with 8 bases left between them. Here the CDR3 reads CASRRSSNTGELFF. The DNA for the CDR3 is TGTGCCAGTAGGAGGAGTTCGAACACCGGGGAGCTGTTTTTT.

The J gene is TRBJ2-1, the V gene TRBV5-4, with TRBD2 identical over 11 bases. CDR3 size: 15 residues. Per germline, CDR1 SGHNT and CDR2 YYREEE (reference sequence). The J segment lost 8 bases and the V segment lost 3 bases, leaving 7 bases of the junction unmatched. DNA of the CDR3: TGTGCCAGCAGCTCGGGACTAGCGGATAGGGATGAGCAGTTCTTC. Translating gives CASSSGLADRDEQFF.

The chain links TRBV28 to TRBJ2-5, with 7 positions matching TRBD2. V was pared by 2 bases and J by 5 bases, with 5 bases of the junction left unmatched. CDR3 length: 14 amino acids. The germline gives CDR1 MDHEN, CDR2 SYDVKM. This chain's CDR3 is CASSLQRGVETQYF. CDR3 coding DNA: TGTGCCAGCAGTTTACAGCGGGGTGTCGAGACCCAGTACTTC.

The chain couples TRBV6-5 to TRBJ2-1, with 9 bases lining up with TRBD2. This CDR3 is built from 12 residues. Germline trimming cut 9 bases from V and 9 bases from J; bases unmatched to any gene: 6. Germline CDR1 and CDR2: MNHEY and SVGAGI. The CDR3 loop reads CASSGRGGEQFF. The CDR3, as DNA: TGTGCCAGTAGCGGGAGAGGCGGTGAGCAGTTCTTC.

This chain uses TRBV19 with TRBJ2-7, with D hard to call. The V end lost 1 base, the J end lost 0 bases, and 7 bases lay between the germline ends. The germline gives CDR1 LNHDA, CDR2 SQIVND (reference sequence). The CDR3 sequence is 14 residues long. The CDR3 spells CASSIGVLSYEQYF. In nucleotides, the CDR3 is TGTGCCAGTAGTATAGGGGTCCTCTCCTACGAGCAGTACTTC. The whole variable domain, filled in from reference TRBV19 and TRBJ2-7, reads DGGITQSPKYLFRKEGQNVTLSCEQNLNHDAMYWYRQDPGQGLRLIYYSQIVNDFQKGDIAEGYSVSREKKESFPLTVTSAQKNPTAFYLCASSIGVLSYEQYFGPGTRLTVT.

The genes are TRBV10-3 and TRBJ2-7, with 10 bases lining up with TRBD1. V shed 6 bases and J 4 bases; nucleotides not matched to a gene: 3. There are 13 residues in the CDR3. Germline V gene lookup returns CDR1 ENHRY and CDR2 SYGVKD. The CDR3 DNA reads TGTGCCATCAGCGCGGGACAGGGGTACGAGCAGTACTTC. Protein product: CAISAGQGYEQYF.

The chain couples TRBV6-6 to TRBJ1-1, with D possibly being TRBD1 (6 bases). The CDR3 runs 13 residues. Trimming left V 2 bases short and J 10 bases short, with 14 bases between. Per the germline V gene, CDR1 is MNHNY and CDR2 is SVGAGI (reference sequence). The CDR3 here is CASSYLRTVGAFF. DNA for the CDR3: TGTGCCAGCAGTTACCTAAGGACAGTAGGAGCTTTCTTT.